This TCR gamma chain was observed in a study of gamma delta lymphoproliferative disorders and STAT genes. Study overall: The LymphoTrack Dx TCRG Assay amplified gamma chains from at least 50 ng of genomic DNA. General study findings and limits: Low-frequency NGS calls may be less specific, so public or private leukemic clones need confirmation. Most major patient clonotypes were shared with at least one healthy donor.

TCRdb reprocessed the multiplex PCR reads through CATT. The sample includes about 1,000 gamma-chain clones, about 28% of them seen just once. Relative to its sample, this clone is medium-sized. Its antigen remains unidentified. The CDR3 covers 11 residues. Germline-derived CDR1 and CDR2 are EGSTGY and YDSYTSSV. The trim removed 2 bases at V and 7 bases at J, leaving 2 bases unmatched. The receptor sequences were amplified from genomic DNA of peripheral blood mononuclear cells. What was sequenced was blood. The chain combines TRGV4 with TRGJ1 or TRGJ2. In the absence of a J gene in TCRdb, the DNA was matched to germline to assign it here. This receptor was identified in a human donor in good health. In DNA form, the CDR3 reads TGTGCCACCTGGGATGAATATAAGAAACTCTTT. It is translated as CATWDEYKKLF.